The 21 T cell receptor beta chains below all came from one sample that was sequenced in a study of cytomegalovirus exposure and HLA in healthy donors. This PCR relied on a set of 60 Vbeta primers and 13 Jbeta primers. TCRdb's table, derived via immunoSEQ multiplex PCR, lists solely in-frame clones and lacks some. The sample yields 120,000 or so clones, roughly 83% seen once. The specimen sequenced was PBMCs. Receptor source: a man younger than 35 in good health and CMV-seronegative.

This clone was recorded only once. This chain uses TRBV9 with TRBJ1-6; D unresolved. The V gene lost 0 bases and the J gene lost 2 bases, with 6 bases spanning the gap. This CDR3 has 15 residues. The germline V gene has CDR1 SGDLS and CDR2 YYNGEE. In DNA form, the CDR3 reads TGTGCCAGCAGCGTAGGATCAGCCTATAATTCACCCCTCCACTTT. Translation gives CASSVGSAYNSPLHF.

The chain carries TRBV7-2 and TRBJ2-5; 8 bases match TRBD2. CDR1 is SGHTA and CDR2 is FQGNSA in the germline V gene. Trimming at V came to 5 bases and at J to 2 bases, leaving 4 bases not matched to a gene. The CDR3 sequence is 14 residues long. CDR3 protein: CASSRRLAQETQYF. As DNA, the CDR3 is TGTGCCAGCAGCCGCCGACTAGCGCAAGAGACCCAGTACTTC. Looking up the rest from reference TRBV7-2 and TRBJ2-5 gives the full variable domain: GAGVSQSPSNKVTEKGKDVELRCDPISGHTALYWYRQSLGQGLEFLIYFQGNSAPDKSGLPSDRFSAERTGGSVSTLTIQRTQQEDSAVYLCASSRRLAQETQYFGPGTRLLVL.

The rearrangement joins TRBV19 to TRBJ2-1; 10 bases are shared with TRBD2. Germline V gives CDR1 LNHDA, CDR2 SQIVND (reference sequence). J lost 6 bases, V lost 1 base, and 3 bases had no gene match. This CDR3 is 15 amino acids long. The CDR3 is CASSIAGLAVNEQFF. Written as DNA, the CDR3 is TGTGCCAGTAGTATAGCAGGACTAGCGGTCAATGAGCAGTTCTTC.

The V call is TRBV7-9, the J call TRBJ2-3; maybe TRBD2 (6 bases). The CDR3 covers 19 residues. Looked up from germline, CDR1 is SEHNR and CDR2 is FQNEAQ (reference sequence). With 7 bases removed from V and 5 bases from J, the gap between germline ends came to 31 bases. Written as DNA, the CDR3 is TGTGCCAGCAACAAACCCAATACCGGGACTCACGACGACCTAGATACGCAGTATTTT. Its protein is CASNKPNTGTHDDLDTQYF.

The chain recombines TRBV14 with TRBJ2-5; D remains unclear. The ends were cut back, 1 base at V and 4 bases at J, with 4 bases in the middle. CDR3 length: 12 amino acids. Germline V gene data show CDR1 as SGHDN and CDR2 as FVKESK. CDR3 coding DNA: TGTGCCAGCAGCCAAGTCCGAGAGACCCAGTACTTC. Protein product: CASSQVRETQYF.

Of note for this clone: Its ends do not fully match the called genes, so a read error is possible. The V and J genes are TRBV27 and TRBJ1-1, with a weak D call TRBD1 (5 bases). The CDR3 sequence is 16 residues long. The germline V gene encodes CDR1 MNHEY and CDR2 SMNVEV (reference sequence). The CDR3 loop reads CVSSLSSGTMNTEAFF. The CDR3 coding sequence is TGTGTCAGCAGTTTATCATCAGGGACTATGAACACTGAAGCTTTCTTT.

The genes are TRBV7-2 and TRBJ1-1; D call uncertain. CDR1 is SGHTA, CDR2 FQGNSA, per germline. V was trimmed by 5 bases and J by 6 bases, leaving 7 bases between them. CDR3 size: 11 residues. Written as DNA, the CDR3 is TGTGCCAGCAGCGGAGTTTCTGAAGCTTTCTTT. The encoded protein is CASSGVSEAFF. Full variable domain (remainder filled in from reference TRBV7-2 and TRBJ1-1): GAGVSQSPSNKVTEKGKDVELRCDPISGHTALYWYRQSLGQGLEFLIYFQGNSAPDKSGLPSDRFSAERTGGSVSTLTIQRTQQEDSAVYLCASSGVSEAFFGQGTRLTVV.

This sequence joins TRBV4-2 and TRBJ2-1; weak D call: TRBD2 (5 bases). The germline gives CDR1 LGHNA, CDR2 YNFKEQ. The CDR3 covers 15 residues. Trimming shortened V by 0 bases and J by 4 bases, and 10 bases separated the two germline ends. The DNA of the CDR3 is TGTGCCAGCAGCCAAGAACCGGGAATATACAATGAGCAGTTCTTC. As protein: CASSQEPGIYNEQFF.

V gene TRBV20-1 combines with J gene TRBJ1-2; D remains ambiguous. CDR1 and CDR2 from the germline V gene are DFQATT and SNEGSKA (reference sequence). The CDR3 runs to 11 residues. V was shortened by 4 bases and J by 7 bases, with 10 bases between the two germline ends. The CDR3 sequence is CSATSSVGYTF. The CDR3 DNA sequence: TGCAGTGCTACCTCTTCCGTTGGCTACACCTTC.

Remarks on this clone: Distinct nucleotide sequences in the sample also encode this CDR3. The chain uses TRBV7-9 and TRBJ2-6, with 8 bases identical to TRBD2. V was clipped by 7 bases and J by 3 bases; unmatched bases: 14. The germline V gene encodes CDR1 SEHNR and CDR2 FQNEAQ (reference sequence). This CDR3 has 18 residues. CDR3 region: CASTHSGGAGGGANVLTF. CDR3 sequence (DNA): TGTGCCAGCACCCATTCGGGGGGCGCGGGGGGTGGGGCCAACGTCCTGACTTTC.

The chain is built from TRBV10-3 and TRBJ1-1; no firm D call. Looked up from germline, CDR1 is ENHRY and CDR2 is SYGVKD. The CDR3 has 13 amino acids. V lost 0 bases and J lost 7, with 9 bases in between. The CDR3 region has the DNA TGTGCCATCAGTGAGTCTGAGAGCTTTGAAGCTTTCTTT. Its protein is CAISESESFEAFF.

The chain employs TRBV7-9 and TRBJ2-7; 7 bases align to TRBD1. CDR1 and CDR2 (germline): SEHNR, FQNEAQ (reference sequence). J was trimmed by 0 bases and V by 7 bases; bases with no gene match: 0. This CDR3 is built from 12 residues. CDR3 nucleotide sequence: TGTGCCAGCAAGGGGGCCTCCTACGAGCAGTACTTC. Encoded protein: CASKGASYEQYF.

The V gene is TRBV13, the J gene TRBJ2-3; 9 bases align to TRBD2. The CDR3 runs 18 residues. The germline V gene has CDR1 PRHDT and CDR2 FYEKMQ (reference sequence). V lost 4 bases to trimming and J lost 0 bases; unmatched junction nucleotides: 11. CDR3 region: CASSYGTSKTPSTDTQYF. DNA of the CDR3: TGTGCCAGCAGCTACGGGACTAGCAAGACCCCCAGCACAGATACGCAGTATTTT.

The chain has TRBV7-8 and TRBJ2-2; 9 nucleotides agree with TRBD2. Trimming removed 2 bases from V and 6 bases from J; junction bases left unmatched: 19. The CDR3 is 20 residues long. Germline CDR1 is SGHVS and CDR2 is FQNEAQ. CDR3 amino acids: CASSLQSLRGGLALPGELFF. The CDR3 DNA follows: TGTGCCAGCAGCTTACAGAGCCTTCGTGGGGGACTAGCTTTGCCCGGGGAGCTGTTTTTT.

The chain uses TRBV10-3 and TRBJ1-2; D gene ambiguous. Germline CDR1 ENHRY, CDR2 SYGVKD. V shed 0 bases and J shed 9 bases, with 14 bases lying between them. This CDR3 has 14 residues. CDR3 bases: TGTGCCATCAGTGAGTCCGGGTTCGGGGTAAGCTACACCTTC. Its translation: CAISESGFGVSYTF.

The chain links TRBV9 to TRBJ2-3; D is perhaps TRBD2 (5 bases). Germline V gene data show CDR1 as SGDLS and CDR2 as YYNGEE. The CDR3 is 16 amino acids. V was clipped by 0 bases and J by 0 bases, with 11 bases between them. In DNA form, the CDR3 reads TGTGCCAGCAGCGTAGATCGCCGGGATAGCACAGATACGCAGTATTTT. This gives the protein CASSVDRRDSTDTQYF.

The chain has TRBV7-9 and TRBJ2-3, with a tentative D call TRBD2 (6 bases). Trimming took 5 bases from V and 1 from J, leaving 16 bases between them. Germline loops: CDR1 SEHNR, CDR2 FQNEAQ (reference sequence). The CDR3 length is 16 residues. CDR3 region: CASSLSRGLRTDTQYF. The DNA of the CDR3 is TGTGCCAGCAGCCTCAGTCGGGGACTGCGCACAGATACGCAGTATTTT.

This chain connects TRBV28 to TRBJ2-4; 7 nucleotides match TRBD1. The CDR3 length is 14 residues. Unmatched junction bases numbered 6, after V lost 6 bases and J lost 4 bases. Germline CDR1 reads MDHEN; CDR2 reads SYDVKM. CDR3 DNA: TGTGCCAGCAGCCGGGTGGACAGGAAAAACATTCAGTACTTC. Amino acids: CASSRVDRKNIQYF.

The chain has TRBV16 and TRBJ2-5; 11 bases map to TRBD2. CDR3 length: 20 amino acids. V lost 3 bases and J lost 2; bases outside the gene matches: 17. Germline CDR1 is KGHSY and CDR2 is FQNENV. The CDR3 reads CASSQFLLSRTSGLQETQYF. For the CDR3, the DNA is TGTGCCAGCAGCCAGTTTTTATTAAGTCGGACTAGCGGGCTACAAGAGACCCAGTACTTC.

This chain links TRBV9 with TRBJ2-3; 8 nucleotides line up with TRBD2. Germline V lookup: CDR1 SGDLS, CDR2 YYNGEE. The ends lost 0 bases at V and 4 bases at J; junction bases unmatched: 10. The CDR3 loop spans 17 amino acids. The CDR3 sequence is CASSVAQAGASPDTQYF. The CDR3 DNA is TGTGCCAGCAGCGTAGCTCAAGCGGGAGCCTCCCCAGATACGCAGTATTTT.

The rearrangement joins TRBV7-2 to TRBJ2-3, with no clear D. Trimming pared 4 bases from V and 0 bases from J, leaving 5 bases between. This CDR3 contains 13 residues. CDR1 and CDR2 from the germline V gene are SGHTA and FQGNSA. The CDR3 loop is CASSSMSTDTQYF. The CDR3 DNA reads as TGTGCCAGCAGCTCCATGAGCACAGATACGCAGTATTTT.